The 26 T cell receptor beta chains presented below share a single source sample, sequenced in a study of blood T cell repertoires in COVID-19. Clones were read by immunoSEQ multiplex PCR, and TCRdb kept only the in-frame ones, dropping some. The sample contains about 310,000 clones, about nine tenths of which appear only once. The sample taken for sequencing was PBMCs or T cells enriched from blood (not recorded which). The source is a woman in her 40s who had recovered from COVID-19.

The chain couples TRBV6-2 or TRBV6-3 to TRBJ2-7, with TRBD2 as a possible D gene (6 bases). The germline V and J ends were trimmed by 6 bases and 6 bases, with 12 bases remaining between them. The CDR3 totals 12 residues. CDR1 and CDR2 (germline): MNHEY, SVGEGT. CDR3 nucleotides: TGTGCCAGCAGCCGCACTAGCAGCGAGCAGTACTTC. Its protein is CASSRTSSEQYF.

The CDR3 DNA sequence: TGTGCCAGCAGCCCCGGGGGGGTACACACCTTC. Protein sequence: CASSPGGVHTF. This chain links TRBV11-2 with TRBJ1-2; the D gene is possibly TRBD1 (5 bases). Germline CDR1 SGHAT, CDR2 FQNNGV. Trimming left V 5 bases short and J 12 bases short, with 13 bases between. This CDR3 is built from 11 residues.

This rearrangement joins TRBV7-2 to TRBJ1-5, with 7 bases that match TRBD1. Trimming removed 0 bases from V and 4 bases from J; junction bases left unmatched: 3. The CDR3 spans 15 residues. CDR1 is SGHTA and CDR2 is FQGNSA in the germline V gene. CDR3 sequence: CASSLAGQINQPQHF. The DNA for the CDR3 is TGTGCCAGCAGCTTAGCGGGACAGATTAATCAGCCCCAGCATTTT. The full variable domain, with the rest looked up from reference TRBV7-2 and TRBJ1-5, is GAGVSQSPSNKVTEKGKDVELRCDPISGHTALYWYRQSLGQGLEFLIYFQGNSAPDKSGLPSDRFSAERTGGSVSTLTIQRTQQEDSAVYLCASSLAGQINQPQHFGDGTRLSIL.

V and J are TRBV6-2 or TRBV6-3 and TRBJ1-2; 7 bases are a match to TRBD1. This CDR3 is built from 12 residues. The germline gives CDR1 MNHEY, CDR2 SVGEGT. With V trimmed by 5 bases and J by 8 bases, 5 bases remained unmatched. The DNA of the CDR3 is TGTGCCAGCAGTCGACAGGGCCGGGGCTACACCTTC. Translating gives CASSRQGRGYTF.

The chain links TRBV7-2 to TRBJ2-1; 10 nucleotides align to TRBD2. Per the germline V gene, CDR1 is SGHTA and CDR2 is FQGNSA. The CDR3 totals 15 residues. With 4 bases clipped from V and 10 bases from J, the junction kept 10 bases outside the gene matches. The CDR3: CASSSLAGARDEQFF. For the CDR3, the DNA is TGTGCCAGCAGCTCCCTAGCGGGGGCCCGTGACGAGCAGTTCTTC.

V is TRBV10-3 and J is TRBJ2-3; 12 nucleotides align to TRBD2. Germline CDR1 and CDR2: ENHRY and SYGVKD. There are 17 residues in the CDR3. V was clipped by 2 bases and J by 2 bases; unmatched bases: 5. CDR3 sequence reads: CAISEPGLAGNTDTQYF. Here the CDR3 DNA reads TGTGCCATCAGTGAGCCAGGACTAGCGGGAAACACAGATACGCAGTATTTT.

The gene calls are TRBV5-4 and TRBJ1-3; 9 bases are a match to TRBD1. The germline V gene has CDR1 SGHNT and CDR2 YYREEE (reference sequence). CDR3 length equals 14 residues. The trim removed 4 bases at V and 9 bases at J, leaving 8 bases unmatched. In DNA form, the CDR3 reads TGTGCCAGCAGCACGGACAGGGGAGGTGGCACCATATATTTT. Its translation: CASSTDRGGGTIYF.

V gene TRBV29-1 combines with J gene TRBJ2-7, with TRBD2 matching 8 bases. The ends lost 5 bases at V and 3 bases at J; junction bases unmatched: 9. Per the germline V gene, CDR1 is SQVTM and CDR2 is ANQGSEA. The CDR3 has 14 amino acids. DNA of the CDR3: TGCAGCGTTAAAAGCGGGAGAGGGAGCTACGAGCAGTACTTC. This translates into CSVKSGRGSYEQYF.

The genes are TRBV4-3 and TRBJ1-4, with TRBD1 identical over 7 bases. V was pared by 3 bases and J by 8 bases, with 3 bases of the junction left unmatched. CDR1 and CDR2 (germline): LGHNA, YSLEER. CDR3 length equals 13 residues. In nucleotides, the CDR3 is TGCGCCAGCAGCCAGTCGGACAGGGAAAAACTGTTTTTT. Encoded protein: CASSQSDREKLFF.

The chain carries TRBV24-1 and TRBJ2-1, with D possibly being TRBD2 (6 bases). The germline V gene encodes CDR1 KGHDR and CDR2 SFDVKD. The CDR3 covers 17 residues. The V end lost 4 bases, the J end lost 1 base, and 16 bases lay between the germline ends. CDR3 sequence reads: CATSETVRDSSYNEQFF. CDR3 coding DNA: TGTGCCACCAGTGAGACCGTCCGGGACTCTTCCTACAATGAGCAGTTCTTC.

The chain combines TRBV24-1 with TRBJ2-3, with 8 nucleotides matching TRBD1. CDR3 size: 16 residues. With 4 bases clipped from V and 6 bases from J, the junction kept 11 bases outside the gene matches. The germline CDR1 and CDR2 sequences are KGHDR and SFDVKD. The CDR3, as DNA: TGTGCCACCAGTGAATCAGGGGGCGCCCGGGTTGATACGCAGTATTTT. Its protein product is CATSESGGARVDTQYF.

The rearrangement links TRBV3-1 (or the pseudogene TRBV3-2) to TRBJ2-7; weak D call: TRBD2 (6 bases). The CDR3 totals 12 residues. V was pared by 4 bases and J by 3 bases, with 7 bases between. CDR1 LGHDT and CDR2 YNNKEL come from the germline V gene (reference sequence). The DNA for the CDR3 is TGTGCCAGCAGCCTGACTAGCTACGAGCAGTACTTC. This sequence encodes CASSLTSYEQYF.

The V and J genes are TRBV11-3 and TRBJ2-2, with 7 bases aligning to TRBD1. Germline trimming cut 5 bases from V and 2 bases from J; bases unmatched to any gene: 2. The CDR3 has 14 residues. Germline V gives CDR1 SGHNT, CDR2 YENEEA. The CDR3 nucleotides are TGTGCCAGCAGCCGGGACAGTAACACCGGGGAGCTGTTTTTT. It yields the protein CASSRDSNTGELFF.

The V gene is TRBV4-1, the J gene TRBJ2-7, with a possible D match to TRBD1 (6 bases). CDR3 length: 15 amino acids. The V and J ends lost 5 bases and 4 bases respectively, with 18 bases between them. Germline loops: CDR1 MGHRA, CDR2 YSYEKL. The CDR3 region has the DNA TGCGCCAGCAGCAAAGCTCCAGGGGTTTTATACGAGCAGTACTTC. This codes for CASSKAPGVLYEQYF.

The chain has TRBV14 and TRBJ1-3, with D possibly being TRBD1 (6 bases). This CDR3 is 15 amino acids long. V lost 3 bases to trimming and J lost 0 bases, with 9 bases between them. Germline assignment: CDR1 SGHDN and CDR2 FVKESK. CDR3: CASSQDSYSGNTIYF. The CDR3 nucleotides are TGTGCCAGCAGCCAGGACAGTTACTCTGGAAACACCATATATTTT.

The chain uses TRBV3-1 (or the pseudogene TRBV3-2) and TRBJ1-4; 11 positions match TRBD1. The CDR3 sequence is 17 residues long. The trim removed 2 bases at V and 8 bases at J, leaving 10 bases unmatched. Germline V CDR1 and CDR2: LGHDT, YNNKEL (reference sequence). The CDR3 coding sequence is TGTGCCAGCAGCCAAACTTTTCTCGGGACAGGGGGGGAAAAACTGTTTTTT. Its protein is CASSQTFLGTGGEKLFF.

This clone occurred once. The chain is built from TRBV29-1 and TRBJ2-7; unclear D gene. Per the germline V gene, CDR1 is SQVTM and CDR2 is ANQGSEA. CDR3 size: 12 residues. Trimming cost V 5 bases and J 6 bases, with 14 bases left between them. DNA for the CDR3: TGCAGCGTTTCCTTCGAGAGGCTCGAGCAGTACTTC. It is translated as CSVSFERLEQYF.

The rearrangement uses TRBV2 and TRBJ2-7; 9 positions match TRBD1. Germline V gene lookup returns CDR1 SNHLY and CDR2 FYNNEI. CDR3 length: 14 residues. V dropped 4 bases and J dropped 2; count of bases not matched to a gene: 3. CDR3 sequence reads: CASSGQGGTYEQYF. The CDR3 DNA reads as TGTGCCAGCAGTGGACAGGGGGGAACCTACGAGCAGTACTTC. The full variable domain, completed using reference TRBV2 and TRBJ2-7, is EPEVTQTPSHQVTQMGQEVILRCVPISNHLYFYWYRQILGQKVEFLVSFYNNEISEKSEIFDDQFSVERPDGSNFTLKIRSTKLEDSAMYFCASSGQGGTYEQYFGPGTRLTVT.

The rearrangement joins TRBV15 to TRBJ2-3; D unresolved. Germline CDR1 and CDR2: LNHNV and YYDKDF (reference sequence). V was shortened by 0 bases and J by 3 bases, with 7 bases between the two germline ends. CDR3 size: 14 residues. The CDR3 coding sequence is TGTGCCACCAGCAGAGATTTAGTAACAGATACGCAGTATTTT. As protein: CATSRDLVTDTQYF.

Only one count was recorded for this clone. The DNA for the CDR3 is TGCGCCAGCAGCCCCCGCGGGGGAACGGGGGGCTCCTACAATGAGCAGTTCTTC. It codes for CASSPRGGTGGSYNEQFF. The chain combines TRBV4-1 with TRBJ2-1; TRBD2 aligns across 7 bases. Germline V CDR1 and CDR2: MGHRA, YSYEKL. CDR3 length: 18 residues. The ends lost 4 bases at V and 0 bases at J; junction bases unmatched: 12.

This chain's CDR3 is CASSLDRIDTQYF. CDR3 DNA: TGTGCCAGCAGCTTGGATCGTATAGATACGCAGTATTTT. The gene calls are TRBV5-4 and TRBJ2-3; no firm D call. The CDR3 runs 13 residues. CDR1 and CDR2 from the germline V gene are SGHNT and YYREEE (reference sequence). Trimming cost V 0 bases and J 5 bases, with 7 bases left between them.

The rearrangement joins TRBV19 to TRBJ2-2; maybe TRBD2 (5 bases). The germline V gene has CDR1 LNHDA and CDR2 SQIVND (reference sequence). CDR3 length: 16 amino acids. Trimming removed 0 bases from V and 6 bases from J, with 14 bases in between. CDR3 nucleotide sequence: TGTGCCAGTAGTATAGAGGCGGCTCGAGGGTCCGGGGAGCTGTTTTTT. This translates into CASSIEAARGSGELFF.

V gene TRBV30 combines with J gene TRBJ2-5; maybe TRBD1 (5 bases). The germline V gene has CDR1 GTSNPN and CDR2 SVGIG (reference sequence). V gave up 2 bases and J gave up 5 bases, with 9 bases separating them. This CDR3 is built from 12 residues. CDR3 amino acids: CAWSRGGETQYF. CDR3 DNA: TGTGCCTGGAGTAGGGGTGGCGAGACCCAGTACTTC.

CDR3: CASSFDGGSGNTIYF. In nucleotides, the CDR3 is TGTGCCAGCAGCTTCGACGGGGGCTCTGGAAACACCATATATTTT. V gene TRBV7-6 combines with J gene TRBJ1-3, with a tentative D call TRBD1 (5 bases). With 3 bases removed from V and 0 bases from J, the gap between germline ends came to 9 bases. This CDR3 spans 15 amino acids. The germline CDR1 and CDR2 sequences are SGHVS and FNYEAQ. The full variable domain, completed using reference TRBV7-6 and TRBJ1-3, is GAGVSQSPRYKVTKRGQDVALRCDPISGHVSLYWYRQALGQGPEFLTYFNYEAQQDKSGLPNDRFSAERPEGSISTLTIQRTEQRDSAMYRCASSFDGGSGNTIYFGEGSWLTVV.

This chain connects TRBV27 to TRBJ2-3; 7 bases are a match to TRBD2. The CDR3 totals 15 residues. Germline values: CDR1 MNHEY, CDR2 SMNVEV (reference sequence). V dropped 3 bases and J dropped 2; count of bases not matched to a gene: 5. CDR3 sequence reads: CASSLSSGTTDTQYF. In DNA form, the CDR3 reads TGTGCCAGCAGTTTGTCTAGCGGAACCACAGATACGCAGTATTTT.

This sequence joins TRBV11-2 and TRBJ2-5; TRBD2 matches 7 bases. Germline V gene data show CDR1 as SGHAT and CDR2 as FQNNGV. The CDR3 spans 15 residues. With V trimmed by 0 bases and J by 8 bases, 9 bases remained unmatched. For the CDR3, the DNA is TGTGCCAGCAGCTTAGAGTTCAGCTGGGGGGGTACCCAGTACTTC. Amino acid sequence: CASSLEFSWGGTQYF. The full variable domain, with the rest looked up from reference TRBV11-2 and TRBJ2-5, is EAGVAQSPRYKIIEKRQSVAFWCNPISGHATLYWYQQILGQGPKLLIQFQNNGVVDDSQLPKDRFSAERLKGVDSTLKIQPAKLEDSAVYLCASSLEFSWGGTQYFGPGTRLLVL.